This T cell receptor beta chain was found in a study of metastatic and nonmetastatic thyroid tumors. Study summary: For malignant and benign thyroid patients, tumor or nodule tissue and blood were the sources whose repertoires were compared.

Using MiXCR, TCRdb reanalyzed the PCR reads. Among about 22,000 clones listed, approximately 40% were seen once. No patient received treatment before thyroid surgery. The CDR3 has 15 residues. V trimming: 0 bases; J trimming: 4 bases; junction bases outside the gene matches: 3. Germline CDR1 and CDR2: SGDLS and YYNGEE. This clone was recorded at least ten times. Antigen: not known. Notes on the study in general: Patients with malignant thyroid tumors reportedly had significantly higher TCR beta diversity than those with benign nodules, in blood and tumor.

The sample comprised blood. This clonotype was sampled from a male donor with papillary thyroid cancer or a benign thyroid nodule (not recorded which). Some clones in this sample may be carry-over from other donors' samples. This chain uses TRBV9 with TRBJ2-1; 8 positions match TRBD1. This chain's CDR3 is CASSVEDRVYNEQFF. The CDR3 nucleotides read TGTGCCAGCAGCGTAGAGGACAGGGTATACAATGAGCAGTTCTTC.